The sequence of this TCR beta chain was determined in a study of blood T cell repertoires in COVID-19. Overall study context: Samples came from the United States, Italy and Spain, spanning acute and convalescent COVID-19. From T cells, B-cell-depleted T cells, or PBMCs came the material, which was cDNA or gDNA.

Trimming took 6 bases from V and 7 from J; bases not matched to a gene: 10. The CDR3 totals 15 residues. Germline assignment: CDR1 MNHEY and CDR2 SVGEGT. Authors' analysis steps: Nucleated cell number was recorded as an estimate derived from reference gene primer amplification. TCRdb's table, derived via immunoSEQ multiplex PCR, lists solely in-frame clones and lacks some. V and J calls and clone size come straight from that table; D and trimming were deduced from the DNA. This table has approximately 150,000 clones, approximately 86% appearing once. Sequencing was carried out using peripheral blood. V and J are TRBV6-2 or TRBV6-3 and TRBJ2-5, with TRBD2 matching 11 bases. This TCR was sampled from a woman in her 50s with acute or convalescent COVID-19. CDR3 amino acids: CASSLGLAVRTTQYF. The CDR3 nucleotides read TGTGCCAGCAGCTTGGGACTAGCGGTCCGAACGACCCAGTACTTC.